This TCR beta chain was sequenced for a study of T cell repertoires in cytomegalovirus infection. Overall study: Evidence of both CMV infection and a matching HLA type came from public TCR beta signatures.

The germline CDR1 and CDR2 sequences are LGHNA and YSLEER. V dropped 0 bases and J dropped 6 bases, with 14 bases sitting between them. This CDR3 region has 16 residues. TCRdb re-called the reads with MiXCR, one entry per CDR3 protein. The sample consists of nearly 700,000 distinct CDR3 sequences, roughly 33% of them appearing once. A few counts support this clonotype. Its target is not known. General study results and limits: HLA-C-restricted CMV clonotypes gave the most frequent clonotype in two of eight donors. The cumulative frequency of public TCR beta families identified carriers of CMV plus the relevant HLA.

The V call is TRBV4-3, the J call TRBJ2-2; either TRBD1 or TRBD2 may fit D (5 bases each). Sequenced here: cultured PBMCs, sampled from culture after CMV antigen stimulation. This receptor was taken from a human donor in good health (CMV status not recorded). Some clones in this sample may be carry-over from other donors' samples. This chain's CDR3 is CASSQDEGHEAGELFF. CDR3 sequence (DNA): TGCGCCAGCAGCCAAGACGAGGGGCACGAAGCCGGGGAGCTGTTTTTT.